The rows below give T cell receptor beta chains drawn from one sample of a study of T cells in Graves' hyperthyroidism and ophthalmopathy. MiXCR, applied by TCRdb to the multiplex PCR reads, yields one record per CDR3 protein. Counted here are 150,000 or so distinct CDR3 sequences, approximately 20% occurring once; the ten biggest clones make up around 69%. The sequenced sample consisted of blood. Receptors were obtained from a woman aged 50 to 60 with Graves' hyperthyroidism that later progressed to Graves' ophthalmopathy. CDR3s include the opening cysteine and the closing phenylalanine or tryptophan. A D gene is named only where the DNA matches it firmly. For some rows the clone size is stated as once, few or many, or as a class when expanded; others skip it.

16	TRBJ2-5	many	TRBD2	TRBV20-1	CSLQPGTSGRGETQYF
16	TRBJ2-1	many	TRBD2	TRBV20-1	CSASSPGLAAYNEQFF
15	TRBJ1-1	many	.	TRBV6-5	CASSYGAVPNTEAFF
16	TRBJ2-1	many	TRBD2	TRBV5-6	CASSGSLGGTYNEQFF
15	TRBJ1-6	.	TRBD1	TRBV6-1	CASSLRQGQNSPLHF
14	TRBJ1-1	.	TRBD1	TRBV4-1	CASSQVTGQAAAFF
16	TRBJ2-7	many	TRBD2	TRBV5-5	CASSLVVGRAAYEQYF
16	TRBJ2-7	many	.	TRBV4-2	CASSPAGAGSSYEQYF
16	TRBJ2-7	many	TRBD1	TRBV28	CASSSYGTGSGYEQYF
12	TRBJ1-2	.	TRBD1	TRBV20-1	CSARDQGASYTF
15	TRBJ1-3	.	.	TRBV7-2	CASSTFGRSGNTIYF
12	TRBJ1-1	.	.	TRBV5-1	CASSLAGREAFF
14	TRBJ2-7	many	.	TRBV5-1	CASSPGRPPYEQYF
13	TRBJ1-4	.	.	TRBV7-9	CASRAGLNEKLFF
14	TRBJ2-1	.	.	TRBV18	CASSPSFRDNEQFF
16	TRBJ2-7	many	TRBD2	TRBV28	CASSLAGGTASYEQYF